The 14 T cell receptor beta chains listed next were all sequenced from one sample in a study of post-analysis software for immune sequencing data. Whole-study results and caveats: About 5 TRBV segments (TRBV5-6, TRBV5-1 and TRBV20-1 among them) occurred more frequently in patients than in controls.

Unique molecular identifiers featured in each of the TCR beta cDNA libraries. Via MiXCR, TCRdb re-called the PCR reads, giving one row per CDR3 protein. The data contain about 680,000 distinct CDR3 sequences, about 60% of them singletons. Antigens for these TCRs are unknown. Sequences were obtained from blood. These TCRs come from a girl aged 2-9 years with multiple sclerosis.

The CDR3 here is CASSQDPGRTYNEQFF. CDR3 DNA: TGCGCCAGCAGCCAAGATCCAGGACGGACCTACAATGAGCAGTTCTTC. The rearrangement links TRBV4-3 to TRBJ2-1; D unclear. With 0 bases removed from V and 2 bases from J, the gap between germline ends came to 11 bases. Germline V gives CDR1 LGHNA, CDR2 YSLEER. The CDR3 extends over 16 amino acids.

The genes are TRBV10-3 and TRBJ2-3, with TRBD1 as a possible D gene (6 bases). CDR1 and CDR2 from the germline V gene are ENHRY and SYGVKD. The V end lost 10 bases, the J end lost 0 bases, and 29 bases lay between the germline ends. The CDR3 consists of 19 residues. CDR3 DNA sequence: TGTGCCACCGACAGGACCTATTCAACTTCGCAAAATAGCACAGATACGCAGTATTTT. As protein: CATDRTYSTSQNSTDTQYF.

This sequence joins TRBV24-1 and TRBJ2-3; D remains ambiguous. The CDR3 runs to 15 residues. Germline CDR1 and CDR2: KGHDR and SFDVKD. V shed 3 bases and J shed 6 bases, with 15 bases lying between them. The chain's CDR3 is CATSDPEQPVDTQYF. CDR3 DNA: TGTGCCACCAGTGATCCCGAACAGCCCGTGGATACGCAGTATTTT.

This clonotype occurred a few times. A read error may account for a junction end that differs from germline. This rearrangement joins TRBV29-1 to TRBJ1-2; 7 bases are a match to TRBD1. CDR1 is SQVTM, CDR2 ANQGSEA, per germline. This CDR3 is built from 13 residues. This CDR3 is CSVGRQGRYGHTF. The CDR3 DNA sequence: TGCAGCGTTGGGCGACAGGGTCGCTATGGCCACACCTTC.

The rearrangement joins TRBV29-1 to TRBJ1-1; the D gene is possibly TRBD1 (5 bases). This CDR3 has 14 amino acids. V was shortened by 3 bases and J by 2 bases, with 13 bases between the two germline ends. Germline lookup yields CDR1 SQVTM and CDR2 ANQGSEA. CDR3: CSVEGSGQNTEAFF. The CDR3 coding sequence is TGCAGCGTTGAGGGCTCTGGACAAAACACTGAAGCTTTCTTT.

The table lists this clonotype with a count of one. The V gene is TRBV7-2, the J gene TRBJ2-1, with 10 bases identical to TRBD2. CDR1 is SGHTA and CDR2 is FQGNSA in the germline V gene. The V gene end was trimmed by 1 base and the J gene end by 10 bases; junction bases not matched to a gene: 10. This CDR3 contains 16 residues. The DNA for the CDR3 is TGTGCCAGCAGCTTAGAACTAGCGGGGCCTGGTGGGGAGCAGTTCTTC. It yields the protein CASSLELAGPGGEQFF.

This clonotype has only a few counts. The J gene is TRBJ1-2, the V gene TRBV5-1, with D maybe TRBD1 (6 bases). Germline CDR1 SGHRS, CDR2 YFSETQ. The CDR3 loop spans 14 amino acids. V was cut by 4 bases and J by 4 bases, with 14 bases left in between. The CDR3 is CASSAGQGSYGYTF. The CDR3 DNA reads TGCGCCAGCAGCGCGGGGCAGGGGAGCTATGGCTACACCTTC.

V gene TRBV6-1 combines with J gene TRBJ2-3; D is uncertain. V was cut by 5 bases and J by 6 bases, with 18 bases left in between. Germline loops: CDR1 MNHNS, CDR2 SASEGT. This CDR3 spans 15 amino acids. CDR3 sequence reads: CASSLDPQQSDTQYF. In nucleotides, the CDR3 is TGTGCCAGCAGTTTAGACCCACAACAGTCTGATACGCAGTATTTT.

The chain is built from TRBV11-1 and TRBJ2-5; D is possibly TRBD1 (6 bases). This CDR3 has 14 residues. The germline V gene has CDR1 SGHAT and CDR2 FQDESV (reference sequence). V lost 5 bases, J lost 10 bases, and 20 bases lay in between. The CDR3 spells CASSPRVTGGVQYF. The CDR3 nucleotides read TGTGCCAGCAGCCCTAGGGTGACAGGCGGAGTCCAGTACTTC.

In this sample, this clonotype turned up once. The CDR3, as DNA: TGTGCCAGCAGCCGCGGGGGGGGATCTGGGGCCAACGTCCTGACTTTC. It specifies CASSRGGGSGANVLTF. V usage is TRBV7-9 and J usage is TRBJ2-6; 9 bases match TRBD2. J gave up 1 base and V 5 bases, and 3 bases lay outside the gene matches. This CDR3 spans 16 amino acids. The germline V gene encodes CDR1 SEHNR and CDR2 FQNEAQ (reference sequence). The full variable domain, in which reference TRBV7-9 and TRBJ2-6 provide the parts outside the CDR3, is DTGVSQNPRHKITKRGQNVTFRCDPISEHNRLYWYRQTLGQGPEFLTYFQNEAQLEKSRLLSDRFSAERPKGSFSTLEIQRTEQGDSAMYLCASSRGGGSGANVLTFGAGSRLTVL.

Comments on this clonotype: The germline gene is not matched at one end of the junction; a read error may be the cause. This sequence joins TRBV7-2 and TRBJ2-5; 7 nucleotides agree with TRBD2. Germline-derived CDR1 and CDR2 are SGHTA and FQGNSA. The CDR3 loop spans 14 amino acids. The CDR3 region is CASSPQGGGETRYF. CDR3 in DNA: TGTGCCAGCAGCCCCCAAGGCGGGGGAGAGACCCGGTACTTC.

CDR3 nucleotides: TGTGCCAGCAGCCCTTGGGACACCGGCTACACCTTC. Encoded protein: CASSPWDTGYTF. The chain couples TRBV7-9 to TRBJ1-2; TRBD1 might be the D (6 bases). The germline V and J ends were trimmed by 5 bases and 8 bases, with 12 bases remaining between them. The CDR3 has 12 residues. Germline V CDR1 and CDR2: SEHNR, FQNEAQ (reference sequence).

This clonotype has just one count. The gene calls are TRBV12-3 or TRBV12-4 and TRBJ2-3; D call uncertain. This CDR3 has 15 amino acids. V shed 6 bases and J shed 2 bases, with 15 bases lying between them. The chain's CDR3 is CASSPRPGPTDTQYF. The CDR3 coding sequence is TGTGCCAGCAGCCCGCGCCCCGGTCCCACAGATACGCAGTATTTT.

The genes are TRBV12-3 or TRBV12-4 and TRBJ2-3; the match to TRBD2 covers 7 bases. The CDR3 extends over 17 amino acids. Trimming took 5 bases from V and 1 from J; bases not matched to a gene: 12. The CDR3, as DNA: TGTGCCAGCAGTCGGGGGGAGGGACCCTATGGCACAGATACGCAGTATTTT. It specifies CASSRGEGPYGTDTQYF.